Listed below are T cell receptor beta chains from one sample, sequenced in a study of cytomegalovirus exposure and HLA in healthy donors. The method was immunoSEQ multiplex PCR; TCRdb's version includes in-frame clones alone and lacks a portion of them. The sample consists of some 110,000 clones, about four fifths of them appearing once. Sample: PBMCs. Receptors originate from a woman under 30 in good health and CMV-seropositive. The CDR3 runs from the conserved cysteine through the conserved F or W. Fields, in order: D gene, V gene, J gene, clone size, CDR3 protein, CDR3 DNA. D genes are given only for firm matches. Some rows have no size entry. The others give once, few or many, or a class for an expanded clone.

>NA|TRBV5-3|TRBJ2-4|NA
CARSDTPSWYF
TGTGCCAGAAGCGACACACCGTCGTGGTACTTC
>NA|TRBV2|TRBJ2-3|NA
CASRTGDTQYF
TGTGCCAGCAGGACTGGGGATACGCAGTATTTT
>NA|TRBV11-3|TRBJ1-4|NA
CASSLDTGGVDEKLFF
TGTGCCAGCAGCTTAGATACGGGGGGCGTTGATGAAAAACTGTTTTTT
>NA|TRBV28|TRBJ1-1|NA
CASSLPGANEAFF
TGTGCCAGCAGTTTACCTGGGGCAAATGAAGCTTTCTTT
>NA|TRBV9|TRBJ2-7|NA
CASSRQEGQLYEQYF
TGTGCCAGCAGCCGTCAAGAAGGACAGCTCTACGAGCAGTACTTC
>NA|TRBV10-3|TRBJ2-3|NA
CAISEYSQGQGDTQYF
TGTGCCATCAGTGAATACTCCCAGGGTCAGGGGGATACGCAGTATTTT
>NA|TRBV6-4|TRBJ1-4|NA
CASRMTDYSNEKLFF
TGTGCCAGCAGGATGACGGACTATTCTAATGAAAAACTGTTTTTT
>TRBD1|TRBV5-4|TRBJ2-2|NA
CASSFGQGSTGELFF
TGTGCCAGCAGCTTTGGACAGGGGAGCACCGGGGAGCTGTTTTTT
>TRBD2|TRBV15|TRBJ2-5|once
CATSRDRRRAGGETQYF
TGTGCCACCAGCAGAGATAGAAGGAGAGCGGGGGGAGAGACCCAGTACTTC
>TRBD2|TRBV7-3|TRBJ2-3|few
CASSLNAGGADTQYF
TGTGCCAGCAGCTTAAACGCGGGAGGAGCGGATACGCAGTATTTT
>TRBD2|TRBV7-9|TRBJ2-5|NA
CASSLDREGETQYF
TGTGCCAGCAGCTTAGATAGGGAGGGGGAGACCCAGTACTTC
>TRBD2|TRBV19|TRBJ2-5|NA
CASSIGTSGTQETQYF
TGTGCCAGTAGTATAGGGACTAGCGGGACACAAGAGACCCAGTACTTC
>NA|TRBV7-3|TRBJ2-3|NA
CASSRPTDRDTQYF
TGTGCCAGCAGCAGACCCACAGATAGAGATACGCAGTATTTT
>NA|TRBV5-8|TRBJ1-1|NA
CASTLSPGKGTEAFF
TGTGCCAGCACCCTGAGTCCAGGGAAGGGCACTGAAGCTTTCTTT
>NA|TRBV7-2|TRBJ2-1|NA
CASSLMTNEQFF
TGTGCCAGCAGCTTAATGACAAATGAGCAGTTCTTC
>TRBD1|TRBV6-5|TRBJ1-2|NA
CASSRWDRDYGYTF
TGTGCCAGCAGTCGCTGGGACAGGGACTATGGCTACACCTTC
>NA|TRBV9|TRBJ1-6|few
CASSVDGSSYNSPLHF
TGTGCCAGCAGCGTAGACGGGAGCTCCTATAATTCACCCCTCCACTTT
>TRBD1|TRBV19|TRBJ1-5|few
CASTNTDRGGNQPQHF
TGTGCCAGTACCAACACCGACAGGGGCGGCAATCAGCCCCAGCATTTT
>NA|TRBV7-3|TRBJ1-1|NA
CASSLRAGREAFF
TGTGCCAGCAGCTTACGAGCGGGGAGGGAAGCTTTCTTT
>TRBD2|TRBV5-1|TRBJ2-5|NA
CASSLGLAGETQYF
TGCGCCAGCAGCCTGGGACTAGCGGGAGAGACCCAGTACTTC
>NA|TRBV19|TRBJ2-7|NA
CASSSLSNEQYF
TGTGCCAGTAGTAGCCTAAGCAACGAGCAGTACTTC
>NA|TRBV5-1|TRBJ2-5|NA
CASSLDRMEETQYF
TGCGCCAGCAGCTTGGACAGGATGGAGGAGACCCAGTACTTC
>NA|TRBV27|TRBJ1-2|once
CASRSPLGYTF
TGTGCCAGCAGGTCCCCCCTAGGCTACACCTTC